This is a list of T cell receptor beta chains from one sample in a study of T cell responses to AZD1222 COVID-19 vaccine. Sequencing was performed with immunoSEQ multiplex PCR; in TCRdb, only in-frame clones are kept and a portion is missing. The data contain approximately 150,000 clones, about 82% of them seen just once; the ten biggest clones take up 5% to 5.5%. The specimen was peripheral blood, collected 28 days after the second AZD1222 dose. The receptors were sampled from an adult who received the AZD1222 COVID-19 vaccine. Each CDR3 is given with its conserved first and last residue. A D gene is named only where the DNA matches it firmly. A clone size is listed for some rows: how often the clone was seen (once, few, many), or a class if it is expanded.

CDR3aa: CASSPDSWSEKLFF
CDR3nt: TGCGCCAGCAGCCCGGACAGTTGGTCCGAAAAACTGTTTTTT
d_gene: -
j_gene: TRBJ1-4
abundance: -
v_gene: TRBV5-1

CDR3aa: CASSLVEGADTQYF
CDR3nt: TGTGCCAGCAGCTTGGTTGAGGGGGCAGATACGCAGTATTTT
d_gene: -
j_gene: TRBJ2-3
abundance: -
v_gene: TRBV5-4

CDR3aa: CASDPGTNQPQHF
CDR3nt: TGTGCCAGCGACCCGGGGACCAATCAGCCCCAGCATTTT
d_gene: -
j_gene: TRBJ1-5
abundance: -
v_gene: TRBV2

CDR3aa: CASSLADRGAYEQYF
CDR3nt: TGTGCCAGCAGTTTAGCGGACAGGGGTGCCTACGAGCAGTACTTC
d_gene: TRBD1
j_gene: TRBJ2-7
abundance: -
v_gene: TRBV27

CDR3aa: CASSQERGLLNEKLFF
CDR3nt: TGTGCCAGCAGCCAAGAAAGAGGGTTACTTAATGAAAAACTGTTTTTT
d_gene: -
j_gene: TRBJ1-4
abundance: once
v_gene: TRBV4-2

CDR3aa: CASSWTSGGEQYF
CDR3nt: TGTGCCAGCAGTTGGACTAGCGGGGGTGAGCAGTACTTC
d_gene: TRBD2
j_gene: TRBJ2-7
abundance: -
v_gene: TRBV27

CDR3aa: CASSLDQENTEAFF
CDR3nt: TGTGCCAGCAGCTTGGACCAGGAGAACACTGAAGCTTTCTTT
d_gene: -
j_gene: TRBJ1-1
abundance: -
v_gene: TRBV5-4

CDR3aa: CATSEGQGYNEQFF
CDR3nt: TGTGCCACCAGTGAGGGACAGGGTTACAATGAGCAGTTCTTC
d_gene: TRBD1
j_gene: TRBJ2-1
abundance: -
v_gene: TRBV24-1

CDR3aa: CASSLRAIDEQFF
CDR3nt: TGTGCCAGCAGCTTGCGGGCGATCGATGAGCAGTTCTTC
d_gene: -
j_gene: TRBJ2-1
abundance: -
v_gene: TRBV5-4

CDR3aa: CAWSYAGNSPLHF
CDR3nt: TGTGCCTGGAGCTATGCGGGTAATTCACCCCTCCACTTT
d_gene: -
j_gene: TRBJ1-6
abundance: -
v_gene: TRBV30

CDR3aa: CASSQIAGRGETQYF
CDR3nt: TGTGCCAGCAGCCAAATCGCGGGCAGGGGAGAGACCCAGTACTTC
d_gene: -
j_gene: TRBJ2-5
abundance: -
v_gene: TRBV6-2/TRBV6-3

CDR3aa: CATGTLIGTEAFF
CDR3nt: TGTGCAACCGGAACCCTAATCGGGACTGAAGCTTTCTTT
d_gene: -
j_gene: TRBJ1-1
abundance: -
v_gene: TRBV6-5

CDR3aa: CASSLEVMNTEAFF
CDR3nt: TGTGCCAGCAGTTTAGAGGTTATGAACACTGAAGCTTTCTTT
d_gene: -
j_gene: TRBJ1-1
abundance: -
v_gene: TRBV28

CDR3aa: CASTLSAGREAEAFF
CDR3nt: TGTGCCAGCACTTTGTCCGCGGGAAGGGAAGCTGAAGCTTTCTTT
d_gene: -
j_gene: TRBJ1-1
abundance: -
v_gene: TRBV7-2

CDR3aa: CASSLQGSYGYTF
CDR3nt: TGTGCCAGTAGTCTCCAGGGATCCTATGGCTACACCTTC
d_gene: -
j_gene: TRBJ1-2
abundance: -
v_gene: TRBV19

CDR3aa: CASTPVNLGTGAYNEQFF
CDR3nt: TGTGCCAGCACCCCTGTTAATCTCGGGACAGGGGCCTACAATGAGCAGTTCTTC
d_gene: TRBD1
j_gene: TRBJ2-1
abundance: -
v_gene: TRBV7-6

CDR3aa: CASTPSLMNTEAFF
CDR3nt: TGTGCCAGCACCCCCAGTCTTATGAACACTGAAGCTTTCTTT
d_gene: -
j_gene: TRBJ1-1
abundance: -
v_gene: TRBV6-5

CDR3aa: CASSPGYRGESYEQYF
CDR3nt: TGTGCCAGCTCACCAGGGTACCGGGGGGAATCCTACGAGCAGTACTTC
d_gene: TRBD2
j_gene: TRBJ2-7
abundance: -
v_gene: TRBV18

CDR3aa: CASSLSRAYNSPLHF
CDR3nt: TGTGCCAGCAGTTTAAGCCGGGCTTATAATTCACCCCTCCACTTT
d_gene: -
j_gene: TRBJ1-6
abundance: -
v_gene: TRBV27

CDR3aa: CASSWTQTAEKLFF
CDR3nt: TGTGCCAGCAGTTGGACTCAAACGGCTGAAAAACTGTTTTTT
d_gene: -
j_gene: TRBJ1-4
abundance: once
v_gene: TRBV6-5

CDR3aa: CASSWTETGANYGYTF
CDR3nt: TGTGCCAGCAGCTGGACAGAGACAGGGGCTAACTATGGCTACACCTTC
d_gene: TRBD1
j_gene: TRBJ1-2
abundance: -
v_gene: TRBV5-5

CDR3aa: CASTGLSSYNEQFF
CDR3nt: TGTGCCAGCACGGGACTCAGCTCCTACAATGAGCAGTTCTTC
d_gene: -
j_gene: TRBJ2-1
abundance: once
v_gene: TRBV19

CDR3aa: CASSRQGRRTEAFF
CDR3nt: TGTGCCAGCAGCCGACAGGGGAGGCGCACTGAAGCTTTCTTT
d_gene: TRBD1
j_gene: TRBJ1-1
abundance: -
v_gene: TRBV28

CDR3aa: CASSLAGTGSEKLFF
CDR3nt: TGCGCCAGCAGCTTGGCGGGGACCGGTAGTGAAAAACTGTTTTTT
d_gene: -
j_gene: TRBJ1-4
abundance: once
v_gene: TRBV5-1

CDR3aa: CASSLGANAYEQYF
CDR3nt: TGTGCCAGTAGTCTCGGGGCGAACGCCTACGAGCAGTACTTC
d_gene: -
j_gene: TRBJ2-7
abundance: -
v_gene: TRBV19

CDR3aa: CASRQGRYVGIEAFF
CDR3nt: TGTGCCAGCAGACAGGGGAGGTATGTGGGCATAGAAGCTTTCTTT
d_gene: TRBD1
j_gene: TRBJ1-1
abundance: few
v_gene: TRBV6-5

CDR3aa: CASSLSWEQNTEAFF
CDR3nt: TGTGCCAGCAGTTTATCCTGGGAACAGAACACTGAAGCTTTCTTT
d_gene: -
j_gene: TRBJ1-1
abundance: -
v_gene: TRBV27

CDR3aa: CASSPHPTDRHQGYGYTF
CDR3nt: TGTGCCAGCAGCCCGCACCCCACCGACAGGCACCAGGGGTATGGCTACACCTTC
d_gene: -
j_gene: TRBJ1-2
abundance: -
v_gene: TRBV7-9

CDR3aa: CSVEVDGRTDGYTF
CDR3nt: TGCAGCGTTGAAGTAGATGGCAGGACAGATGGCTACACCTTC
d_gene: -
j_gene: TRBJ1-2
abundance: once
v_gene: TRBV29-1

CDR3aa: CAWDRDSYEQYF
CDR3nt: TGTGCCTGGGACAGGGACTCCTACGAGCAGTACTTC
d_gene: TRBD1
j_gene: TRBJ2-7
abundance: once
v_gene: TRBV30

CDR3aa: CASSITDTQYF
CDR3nt: TGTGCCAGCAGTATCACAGATACGCAGTATTTT
d_gene: -
j_gene: TRBJ2-3
abundance: few
v_gene: TRBV6-2/TRBV6-3

CDR3aa: CSASIGTGGNQPQHF
CDR3nt: TGCAGTGCTAGTATCGGGACAGGAGGGAATCAGCCCCAGCATTTT
d_gene: TRBD1
j_gene: TRBJ1-5
abundance: once
v_gene: TRBV20-1